This T cell receptor (beta chain) is from a study of T cell repertoires in cytomegalovirus infection. TCRdb re-called the reads with MiXCR, one entry per CDR3 protein. The sample includes approximately 500,000 distinct CDR3 sequences, roughly 29% of them seen just once. V was cut by 3 bases and J by 2 bases, with 10 bases left in between. Per the germline V gene, CDR1 is LGHDT and CDR2 is YNNKEL (reference sequence). This CDR3 is 14 amino acids long. This receptor was identified in a human donor in good health (CMV status not recorded). Some clones in this sample may be carry-over from other donors' samples. The J gene is TRBJ1-2, the V gene TRBV3-1, with D tentatively TRBD1 (6 bases). Sequencing input: PBMCs. CDR3: CASSQGALNYGYTF. Here the CDR3 DNA reads TGTGCCAGCAGCCAGGGGGCACTCAACTATGGCTACACCTTC.